Listed below are T cell receptor beta chains from one sample, sequenced in a study of OX40 agonist ivuxolimab in advanced cancers. Clones were read by immunoSEQ multiplex PCR, and TCRdb kept only the in-frame ones, dropping some. Of over 65,000 clones listed, 86% are singletons. The input for sequencing was CD4+ or CD8+ T cells sorted from blood, taken in a trial of the OX40 agonist ivuxolimab. The receptors here all came from an adult with an advanced solid tumor such as melanoma, head and neck, liver or kidney cancer. The CDR3 runs from the conserved cysteine through the conserved F or W. The D gene is left open where the match is weak. The size field is filled for only some rows; it gives once, few, many or a size class.

d_call: .
j_call: TRBJ2-5
v_call: TRBV6-6
clone_size: .
cdr3_length: 16
cdr3_nt: TGTGCCAGCAGTCGAGGGAAAACAGCGATCCAAGAGACCCAGTACTTC
cdr3_aa: CASSRGKTAIQETQYF

d_call: TRBD1
j_call: TRBJ1-3
v_call: TRBV28
clone_size: .
cdr3_length: 14
cdr3_nt: TGTGCCAGCAGTAGGGACAGGGCTGGAAACACCATATATTTT
cdr3_aa: CASSRDRAGNTIYF

d_call: TRBD1
j_call: TRBJ2-3
v_call: TRBV12-5
clone_size: few
cdr3_length: 16
cdr3_nt: TGTGCTAGTGGTTTGGGACAGGGACGCGCCGGGGATACGCAGTATTTT
cdr3_aa: CASGLGQGRAGDTQYF

d_call: TRBD1
j_call: TRBJ1-4
v_call: TRBV7-2
clone_size: .
cdr3_length: 15
cdr3_nt: TGTGCCAGCAGGCCGGCCGGGACAGGGAATGAAAAACTGTTTTTT
cdr3_aa: CASRPAGTGNEKLFF

d_call: .
j_call: TRBJ2-5
v_call: TRBV7-3
clone_size: .
cdr3_length: 16
cdr3_nt: TGTGCCAGCAGCCCCCTCGCGGTTGGAGGCGCGGAGACCCAGTACTTC
cdr3_aa: CASSPLAVGGAETQYF

d_call: .
j_call: TRBJ2-6
v_call: TRBV5-1
clone_size: .
cdr3_length: 15
cdr3_nt: TGCGCCAGCAGCTTCTATTTTTCTGGGGCCAACGTCCTGACTTTC
cdr3_aa: CASSFYFSGANVLTF

d_call: .
j_call: TRBJ2-1
v_call: TRBV7-2
clone_size: .
cdr3_length: 15
cdr3_nt: TGTGCCAGCAGCTTAGGACAGGTCTCCTACAATGAGCAGTTCTTC
cdr3_aa: CASSLGQVSYNEQFF

d_call: .
j_call: TRBJ2-4
v_call: TRBV7-9
clone_size: .
cdr3_length: 14
cdr3_nt: TGTGCCAGCAGCTTAGCGACAGCCAAAAACATTCAGTACTTC
cdr3_aa: CASSLATAKNIQYF

d_call: .
j_call: TRBJ2-5
v_call: TRBV6-1
clone_size: .
cdr3_length: 13
cdr3_nt: TGTGCCAGCAGGGGACGGGCCAGGGAGACCCAGTACTTC
cdr3_aa: CASRGRARETQYF

d_call: TRBD2
j_call: TRBJ2-7
v_call: TRBV5-4
clone_size: few
cdr3_length: 14
cdr3_nt: TGTGCCAGCAGCTTAGCGGGAAAGGCCTACGAGCAGTACTTC
cdr3_aa: CASSLAGKAYEQYF

d_call: .
j_call: TRBJ2-1
v_call: TRBV27
clone_size: .
cdr3_length: 15
cdr3_nt: TGTGCCAGCAGTTTACAGGACAGAACCTACAATGAGCAGTTCTTC
cdr3_aa: CASSLQDRTYNEQFF

d_call: .
j_call: TRBJ2-3
v_call: TRBV27
clone_size: .
cdr3_length: 15
cdr3_nt: TGTGCCAGCACCACCCGGGCGGGGCGAGGAGATACGCAGTATTTT
cdr3_aa: CASTTRAGRGDTQYF